The 24 T cell receptor beta chains below come from one sample, sequenced in a study of T cells in Graves' hyperthyroidism and ophthalmopathy. Researchers amplified the TCR beta CDR3 regions from RNA transcripts. During a first-round RT-PCR of the TCR CDR3, the HTBI primer set was used. TCRdb processed the multiplex PCR reads anew with MiXCR; each CDR3 protein has one entry. Altogether around 570,000 distinct CDR3 sequences are present, approximately 20% being singletons, with the ten largest covering roughly 47%. The sample consisted of blood. These receptors originate from a man between 40 and 49 years old with Graves' ophthalmopathy.

There are a few counts of this clonotype. V and J are TRBV29-1 and TRBJ1-3, with D perhaps TRBD1 (5 bases). The V and J ends lost 4 bases and 2 bases respectively, with 21 bases between them. This CDR3 has 17 residues. The germline V gene has CDR1 SQVTM and CDR2 ANQGSEA. The CDR3 sequence is CSVGQLSGGTAGNTIYF. CDR3 bases: TGCAGCGTTGGCCAACTCTCCGGGGGAACGGCTGGAAACACCATATATTTT.

This chain connects TRBV11-3 to TRBJ2-1; D perhaps matches TRBD2 (7 bases). V lost 5 bases, J lost 3 bases, and 20 bases lay in between. This CDR3 region has 17 residues. Per germline, CDR1 SGHNT and CDR2 YENEEA. The CDR3 sequence: CASSPYGGGAFYNEQFF. CDR3 nucleotide sequence: TGTGCCAGCAGCCCCTATGGGGGGGGGGCCTTCTACAATGAGCAGTTCTTC.

This clonotype was picked up many times. The rearrangement uses TRBV6-1 and TRBJ2-7, with unresolved D. The germline V and J ends were trimmed by 3 bases and 0 bases, with 12 bases remaining between them. This CDR3 comprises 15 residues. Germline CDR1 is MNHNS and CDR2 is SASEGT. CDR3 coding DNA: TGTGCCAGCAGTGAGGGTCTGCGAAGCTCCTACGAGCAGTACTTC. The encoded protein is CASSEGLRSSYEQYF.

This clonotype was seen more than once but under ten times. The chain joins TRBV28 to TRBJ1-5; tentatively, D is TRBD1 (5 bases). V shed 6 bases and J shed 7 bases, with 16 bases lying between them. The CDR3 consists of 14 residues. Germline loops: CDR1 MDHEN, CDR2 SYDVKM. The CDR3 region is CASRIQARGQPQHF. CDR3 nucleotides: TGTGCCAGCAGAATACAGGCCCGAGGCCAGCCCCAGCATTTT.

This clonotype was detected ten times or more. In DNA form, the CDR3 reads TGTGCCAGCACACAGGGGAACTATGGCTACACCTTC. This sequence encodes CASTQGNYGYTF. V and J are TRBV6-1 and TRBJ1-2; 7 bases line up with TRBD1. Unmatched junction bases numbered 1, after V lost 7 bases and J lost 2 bases. This CDR3 comprises 12 residues. Germline assignment: CDR1 MNHNS and CDR2 SASEGT.

This clonotype was detected a few times. The CDR3 bases are TGTGCCAGCAGTTTAGACAGGCTTGAAGAGACCCAGTACTTC. Its protein is CASSLDRLEETQYF. The chain combines TRBV12-3 or TRBV12-4 with TRBJ2-5; tentatively, D is TRBD1 (5 bases). Between the trimmed V and J ends, which lost 1 base and 3 bases, there was a span of 9 bases. The CDR3 has 14 amino acids.

The J gene is TRBJ2-3, the V gene TRBV9, with a tentative D call TRBD2 (6 bases). V was cut by 4 bases and J by 3 bases, with 15 bases left in between. This CDR3 has 15 amino acids. In germline, CDR1 is SGDLS, CDR2 YYNGEE. CDR3 amino acids: CASSSTSGRTDTQYF. The CDR3 DNA is TGTGCCAGCAGCTCGACGTCGGGGAGGACAGATACGCAGTATTTT.

In its sample, this clonotype was seen a few times. This chain connects TRBV12-3 or TRBV12-4 to TRBJ2-3, with 9 bases that match TRBD2. This CDR3 comprises 19 residues. V lost 3 bases, J lost 0 bases, and 13 bases stayed unmatched. As DNA, the CDR3 is TGTGCCAGCAGTTTTCCCAGCGGGGGGTCTCCTGTCAGCACAGATACGCAGTATTTT. As protein: CASSFPSGGSPVSTDTQYF.

The table lists this clonotype with a few counts. The rearrangement joins TRBV7-8 to TRBJ2-1; D is perhaps TRBD1 (5 bases). CDR1 is SGHVS and CDR2 is FQNEAQ in the germline V gene. The CDR3 consists of 14 residues. V gave up 4 bases and J gave up 7 bases, with 14 bases separating them. Here the CDR3 DNA reads TGTGCCAGCAGCTCCCAACAGGTTGGAAATGAGCAGTTCTTC. It yields the protein CASSSQQVGNEQFF.

This clonotype was counted ten times or more. V is TRBV4-3 and J is TRBJ1-1; D gene unclear. The CDR3 consists of 14 residues. Germline V gene lookup returns CDR1 LGHNA and CDR2 YSLEER. The V end was cut by 0 bases, the J end by 2 bases, with 7 bases between. Here the CDR3 DNA reads TGCGCCAGCAGCCAAGAACCGGGAAACACTGAAGCTTTCTTT. Encoded protein: CASSQEPGNTEAFF.

This clonotype was seen ten or more times. This chain links TRBV20-1 with TRBJ2-1, with a tentative D call TRBD2 (6 bases). Germline assignment: CDR1 DFQATT and CDR2 SNEGSKA (reference sequence). With 5 bases removed from V and 0 bases from J, the gap between germline ends came to 11 bases. The CDR3 loop spans 14 amino acids. The CDR3 nucleotides read TGCAGTGCTTTCCGCGGGGTCTCCTACAATGAGCAGTTCTTC. Its translation: CSAFRGVSYNEQFF.

The chain links TRBV6-1 to TRBJ1-2, with TRBD1 identical over 10 bases. Germline CDR1 reads MNHNS; CDR2 reads SASEGT. With 4 bases clipped from V and 9 bases from J, the junction kept 5 bases outside the gene matches. The CDR3 extends over 13 amino acids. The CDR3 here is CASSATGGERYTF. In DNA form, the CDR3 reads TGTGCCAGCAGTGCGACAGGGGGCGAGCGCTACACCTTC.

This clonotype was counted ten times or more. The CDR3: CASSLESNTEAFF. CDR3 DNA sequence: TGTGCCAGCAGCTTAGAGTCGAACACTGAAGCTTTCTTT. V gene TRBV7-9 combines with J gene TRBJ1-1; D is uncertain. CDR1 and CDR2 from the germline V gene are SEHNR and FQNEAQ (reference sequence). V was shortened by 1 base and J by 1 base, with 4 bases between the two germline ends. The CDR3 is 13 amino acids.

The rearrangement links TRBV5-1 to TRBJ1-2, with TRBD1 identical over 9 bases. This CDR3 contains 15 residues. With 4 bases clipped from V and 4 bases from J, the junction kept 8 bases outside the gene matches. CDR1 and CDR2 from the germline V gene are SGHRS and YFSETQ. CDR3 protein: CASSVQTGGGYGYTF. CDR3 coding DNA: TGCGCCAGCAGCGTCCAGACAGGGGGGGGCTATGGCTACACCTTC.

This clonotype has at least ten counts. The J gene is TRBJ1-2, the V gene TRBV7-2, with a possible D match to TRBD1 (5 bases). There are 16 residues in the CDR3. Per the germline V gene, CDR1 is SGHTA and CDR2 is FQGNSA. Trimming cost V 1 base and J 4 bases, with 16 bases left between them. CDR3 sequence (DNA): TGTGCCAGCAGCTTAGGCGGGGGGGGAAAGAGCTATGGCTACACCTTC. It yields the protein CASSLGGGGKSYGYTF.

The chain couples TRBV4-3 to TRBJ2-2; D possibly corresponds to TRBD2 (6 bases). Germline values: CDR1 LGHNA, CDR2 YSLEER. The CDR3 sequence is 15 residues long. The V and J ends lost 7 bases and 0 bases respectively, with 12 bases between them. The CDR3 protein is CASTPSAANTGELFF. The CDR3, as DNA: TGCGCCAGCACGCCTAGCGCCGCGAACACCGGGGAGCTGTTTTTT.

This chain connects TRBV5-6 to TRBJ2-7, with D uncertain. The CDR3 runs 13 residues. Germline V gene sequence: CDR1 SGHDT, CDR2 YYEEEE. Trimming stripped 4 bases from V and 1 base from J, with 9 bases between. Here the CDR3 reads CASSGPRSYEQYF. The CDR3 DNA follows: TGTGCCAGCAGCGGACCCCGATCCTACGAGCAGTACTTC.

This clonotype was detected ten times or more. The rearrangement links TRBV4-1 to TRBJ2-7; TRBD2 matches 7 bases. CDR1 and CDR2 (germline): MGHRA, YSYEKL. The CDR3 consists of 12 residues. Losses at the gene ends were 1 base for V and 6 bases for J; bases not matched to a gene: 0. The CDR3 bases are TGCGCCAGCAGCCAAGGGGGGGGCGAGCAGTACTTC. Translated, it gives CASSQGGGEQYF.

This sequence joins TRBV5-6 and TRBJ1-2; weak D call: TRBD1 (6 bases). CDR1 is SGHDT and CDR2 is YYEEEE in the germline V gene. V was shortened by 2 bases and J by 5 bases, with 16 bases between the two germline ends. The CDR3 runs to 15 residues. CDR3 DNA: TGTGCCAGCAGCTTTTGGGGGGCCTCAGCATATGGCTACACCTTC. Its protein product is CASSFWGASAYGYTF.

The CDR3 bases are TGTGCCAGCAGTCCCGCACAGGGGGCCCGAAACACCATATATTTT. Translating gives CASSPAQGARNTIYF. The genes are TRBV6-1 and TRBJ1-3, with 9 bases fitting TRBD1. The CDR3 length is 15 residues. With V trimmed by 5 bases and J by 5 bases, 7 bases remained unmatched. The germline CDR1 and CDR2 sequences are MNHNS and SASEGT.

On this clonotype itself: This may arise from a read error, as a much more abundant clone is one base away. V gene TRBV7-9 combines with J gene TRBJ2-3; perhaps TRBD2 as D (5 bases). From germline, CDR1 is SEHNR and CDR2 FQNEAQ (reference sequence). The CDR3 has 12 residues. The CDR3 here is CAGRTPTDTQYF. The CDR3 coding sequence is TGTGCCGGCAGGACTCCCACAGATACGCAGTATTTT.

The chain recombines TRBV9 with TRBJ1-1, with D unresolved. Germline loops: CDR1 SGDLS, CDR2 YYNGEE. V was pared by 4 bases and J by 1 base, with 8 bases between. The CDR3 totals 13 residues. DNA of the CDR3: TGTGCCAGCAGCTCATGGGGGAACACTGAAGCTTTCTTT. Protein: CASSSWGNTEAFF.

In this sample, this clonotype turned up a few times. The rearrangement joins TRBV6-2 or TRBV6-3 to TRBJ1-1, with a weak D call TRBD1 (5 bases). The germline CDR1 and CDR2 sequences are MNHEY and SVGEGT. Trimming shortened V by 8 bases and J by 2 bases, and 12 bases separated the two germline ends. The CDR3 is 13 residues long. CDR3 bases: TGTGCCAGCCAAATCAGGGCAAACACTGAAGCTTTCTTT. Translating gives CASQIRANTEAFF.

This clonotype has ten or more counts. The chain couples TRBV7-2 to TRBJ2-1, with 10 bases identical to TRBD2. J was trimmed by 2 bases and V by 2 bases; bases with no gene match: 6. Germline CDR1 SGHTA, CDR2 FQGNSA. This CDR3 is built from 17 residues. CDR3: CASSLRLLAGTYNEQFF. The CDR3 DNA reads as TGTGCCAGCAGCTTAAGATTACTAGCGGGGACCTACAATGAGCAGTTCTTC. The full variable domain, rest sourced from reference TRBV7-2 and TRBJ2-1, is GAGVSQSPSNKVTEKGKDVELRCDPISGHTALYWYRQSLGQGLEFLIYFQGNSAPDKSGLPSDRFSAERTGGSVSTLTIQRTQQEDSAVYLCASSLRLLAGTYNEQFFGPGTRLTVL.